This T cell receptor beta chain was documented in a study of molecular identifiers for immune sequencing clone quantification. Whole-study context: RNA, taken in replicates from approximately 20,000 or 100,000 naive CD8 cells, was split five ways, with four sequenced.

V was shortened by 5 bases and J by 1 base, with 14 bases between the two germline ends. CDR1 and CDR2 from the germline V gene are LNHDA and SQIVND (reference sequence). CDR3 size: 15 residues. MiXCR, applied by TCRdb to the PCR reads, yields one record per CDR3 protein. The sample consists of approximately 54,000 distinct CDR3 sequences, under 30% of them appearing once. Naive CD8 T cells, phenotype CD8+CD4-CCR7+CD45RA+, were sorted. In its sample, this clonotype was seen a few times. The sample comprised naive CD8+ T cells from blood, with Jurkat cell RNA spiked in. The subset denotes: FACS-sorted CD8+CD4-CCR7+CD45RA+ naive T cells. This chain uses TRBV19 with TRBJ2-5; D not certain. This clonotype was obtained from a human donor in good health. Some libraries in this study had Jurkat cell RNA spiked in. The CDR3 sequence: CASSARKLSQETQYF. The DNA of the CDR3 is TGTGCCAGTAGTGCCCGGAAACTAAGCCAAGAGACCCAGTACTTC.